This TCR beta chain was sequenced during a study of blood T cell repertoires in COVID-19. Study at large: In each case, the material was cDNA or gDNA derived from T cells, B-cell-depleted T cells, or PBMCs.

Per the authors' pipeline: The assay estimated nucleated cells by amplifying reference gene primers. Clones were sequenced by immunoSEQ multiplex PCR, and TCRdb holds only the in-frame ones, with some missing. Clone size and V and J calls were adopted from that table, with D and trimming inferred from the DNA. Of just over 250,000 clones in the sample, approximately 91% were seen once. CDR1 is LNHDA, CDR2 SQIVND, per germline (reference sequence). This CDR3 region has 16 residues. V dropped 6 bases and J dropped 4 bases, with 22 bases sitting between them. Seattle patients were enrolled during active infection and followed longitudinally.

V gene TRBV19 combines with J gene TRBJ2-7; tentative D call: TRBD2 (5 bases). The sequenced sample was peripheral blood. This receptor was identified in a person aged 18 to 30 with COVID-19, enrolled during active disease. The CDR3 DNA is TGTGCCAGTAGCCAGGTGGCGGTCTCGGGAACTTACGAGCAGTACTTC. It translates to CASSQVAVSGTYEQYF.